This T cell receptor (beta chain) originates from a study of shared clonotypes between healthy human individuals. This clone was detected once. This table comes from immunoSEQ multiplex PCR, and its TCRdb copy is limited to in-frame clones, with some not included. Altogether 850,000 to 1,100,000 clones are present, roughly 80% being singletons, with the ten largest covering 0.89%. CDR1 is MDHEN and CDR2 is SYDVKM in the germline V gene. V shed 6 bases and J 0 bases; nucleotides not matched to a gene: 13. CDR3 length equals 17 residues. This clonotype originated in a man younger than 35 in good health. Some clones in this sample may be carry-over from other donors' samples. Sequencing was performed on memory CD4+ T cells from PBMCs. The sample's subset: CD45RA-negative fraction. The J gene is TRBJ2-7, the V gene TRBV28; TRBD2 agrees at 8 bases. CDR3 amino acids: CASRVGAGGQSSYEQYF. CDR3 coding DNA: TGTGCCAGCAGGGTCGGGGCGGGAGGACAAAGCTCCTACGAGCAGTACTTC.